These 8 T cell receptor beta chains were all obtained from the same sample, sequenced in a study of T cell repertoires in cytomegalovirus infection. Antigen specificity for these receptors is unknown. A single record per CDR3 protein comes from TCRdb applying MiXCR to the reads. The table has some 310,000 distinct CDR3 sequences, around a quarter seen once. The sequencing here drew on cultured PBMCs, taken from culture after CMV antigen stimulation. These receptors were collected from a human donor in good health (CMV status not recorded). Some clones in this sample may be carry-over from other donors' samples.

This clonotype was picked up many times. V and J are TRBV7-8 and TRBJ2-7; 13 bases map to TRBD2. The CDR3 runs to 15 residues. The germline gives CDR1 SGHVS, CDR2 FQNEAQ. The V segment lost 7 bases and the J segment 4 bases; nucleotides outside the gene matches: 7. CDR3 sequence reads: CASKRGLAGVYEQYV. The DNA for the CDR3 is TGTGCCAGCAAGAGAGGACTAGCGGGGGTTTACGAGCAGTACGTC.

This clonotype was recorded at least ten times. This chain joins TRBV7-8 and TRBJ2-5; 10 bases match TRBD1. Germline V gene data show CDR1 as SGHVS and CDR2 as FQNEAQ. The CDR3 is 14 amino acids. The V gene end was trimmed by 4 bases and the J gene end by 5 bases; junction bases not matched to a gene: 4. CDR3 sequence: CASSSDRGLETQYF. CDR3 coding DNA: TGTGCCAGCAGCTCCGACAGGGGGCTGGAGACCCAGTACTTC.

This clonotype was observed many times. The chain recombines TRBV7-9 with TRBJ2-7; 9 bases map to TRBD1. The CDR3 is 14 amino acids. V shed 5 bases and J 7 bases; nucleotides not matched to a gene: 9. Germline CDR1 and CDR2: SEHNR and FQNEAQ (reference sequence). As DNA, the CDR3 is TGTGCCAGCAGCCCGGGACAGGGAATTGGAGAGCAGTACTTC. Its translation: CASSPGQGIGEQYF.

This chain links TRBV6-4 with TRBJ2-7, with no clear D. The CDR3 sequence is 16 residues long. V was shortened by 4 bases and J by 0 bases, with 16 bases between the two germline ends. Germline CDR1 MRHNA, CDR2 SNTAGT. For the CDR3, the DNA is TGTGCCAGCAGTGTACCGGTCAGTGGAAGCTCCTACGAGCAGTACGTC. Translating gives CASSVPVSGSSYEQYV.

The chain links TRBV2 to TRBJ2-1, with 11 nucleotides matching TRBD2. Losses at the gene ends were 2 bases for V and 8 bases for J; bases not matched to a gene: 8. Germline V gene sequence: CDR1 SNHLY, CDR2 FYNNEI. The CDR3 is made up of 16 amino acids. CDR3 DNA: TGTGCCAGCAGTGAAAGACTAGCGGGAAACGCGCATGAGCAGTTCTTC. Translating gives CASSERLAGNAHEQFF.

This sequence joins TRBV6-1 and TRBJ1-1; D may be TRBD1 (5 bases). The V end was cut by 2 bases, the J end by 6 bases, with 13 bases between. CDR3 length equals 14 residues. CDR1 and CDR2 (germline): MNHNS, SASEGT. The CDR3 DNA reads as TGTGCCAGCAGTGAAAGGTCGGGGGGTGCTGAAGCTTTCTTT. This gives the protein CASSERSGGAEAFF.

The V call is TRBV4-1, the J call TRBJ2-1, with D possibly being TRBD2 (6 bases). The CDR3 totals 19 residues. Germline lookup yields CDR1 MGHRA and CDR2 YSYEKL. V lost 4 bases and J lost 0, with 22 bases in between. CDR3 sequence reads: CASSPLFFGAGSSYNEQFF. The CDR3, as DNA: TGCGCCAGCAGCCCTCTCTTCTTCGGTGCGGGAAGCTCCTACAATGAGCAGTTCTTC.

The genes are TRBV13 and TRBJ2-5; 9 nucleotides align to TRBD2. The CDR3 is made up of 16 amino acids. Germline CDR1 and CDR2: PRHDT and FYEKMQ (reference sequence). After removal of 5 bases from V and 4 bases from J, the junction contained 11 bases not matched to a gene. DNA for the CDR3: TGTGCCAGCAGCCCGAGAAGAGGACTAGCGAGAGAGACCCAGTACTTC. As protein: CASSPRRGLARETQYF.